The 20 T cell receptor beta chains given below trace back to one sample, sequenced in a study of early T cells in non-severe SARS-CoV-2 infection. Each CDR3 protein gets one entry after TCRdb re-called the 5' RACE reads with MiXCR. Here the sample spans approximately 34,000 distinct CDR3 sequences, over 5% being singletons. The sample in question was whole blood, obtained at baseline. The receptors shown here come from an adult who was a healthcare worker with PCR-confirmed SARS-CoV-2 infection or an uninfected control (not recorded which).

This clonotype was detected many times. The V call is TRBV10-1, the J call TRBJ2-1; no clear D gene. CDR1 is WNHNN and CDR2 is SYGVQD in the germline V gene (reference sequence). The CDR3 runs to 11 residues. The V end was cut by 4 bases, the J end by 5 bases, with 3 bases between. In DNA form, the CDR3 reads TGCGCCAGCAGTGTGGACAATGAGCAGTTCTTC. Protein product: CASSVDNEQFF.

This clonotype was detected many times. The chain couples TRBV3-1 to TRBJ2-3, with 8 bases identical to TRBD2. Germline values: CDR1 LGHDT, CDR2 YNNKEL (reference sequence). CDR3 length equals 17 residues. V was clipped by 1 base and J by 0 bases; unmatched bases: 6. CDR3: CASSQGWLAGSTDTQYF. The CDR3 DNA is TGTGCCAGCAGCCAAGGGTGGCTAGCGGGCAGCACAGATACGCAGTATTTT.

This clonotype was picked up many times. The V call is TRBV7-9, the J call TRBJ2-1; D call uncertain. The CDR3 runs to 12 residues. Trimming stripped 7 bases from V and 6 bases from J, with 10 bases between. CDR1 is SEHNR and CDR2 is FQNEAQ in the germline V gene (reference sequence). CDR3 sequence: CASTPSSNEQFF. In nucleotides, the CDR3 is TGTGCCAGCACCCCGAGTTCCAATGAGCAGTTCTTC.

This clonotype was picked up many times. The J gene is TRBJ2-7, the V gene TRBV5-1; D is unresolved. The CDR3 is made up of 13 amino acids. Trimming shortened V by 4 bases and J by 3 bases, and 11 bases separated the two germline ends. The germline V gene encodes CDR1 SGHRS and CDR2 YFSETQ. The CDR3: CASSPTSDYEQYF. In nucleotides, the CDR3 is TGCGCCAGCAGCCCGACATCAGACTACGAGCAGTACTTC.

This clonotype was observed at least ten times. The chain couples TRBV9 to TRBJ2-1; a weak D match, TRBD2 (6 bases). Trimming removed 7 bases at V and 0 bases at J, with 20 bases between. CDR1 is SGDLS and CDR2 is YYNGEE in the germline V gene. The CDR3 covers 17 residues. Here the CDR3 DNA reads TGTGCCAGCCCAAACGGGGGAGCGTACAGCTCCTACAATGAGCAGTTCTTC. This encodes CASPNGGAYSSYNEQFF.

This clonotype was detected ten times or more. This chain joins TRBV10-2 and TRBJ2-3; TRBD1 matches at 9 bases. V was pared by 3 bases and J by 3 bases, with 7 bases of the junction left unmatched. The CDR3 runs 16 residues. Germline V gene data show CDR1 as WSHSY and CDR2 as SAAADI. CDR3 sequence: CASSEGDRAETDTQYF. CDR3 DNA: TGCGCCAGCAGTGAAGGGGACAGGGCGGAGACAGATACGCAGTATTTT.

This clonotype was counted at least ten times. The gene calls are TRBV11-2 and TRBJ2-6, with D maybe TRBD1 (6 bases). Germline lookup yields CDR1 SGHAT and CDR2 FQNNGV. The CDR3 spans 16 residues. V was shortened by 6 bases and J by 0 bases, with 12 bases between the two germline ends. The CDR3, as DNA: TGTGCCAGCAGGAACAGGGAGAGCTCTGGGGCCAACGTCCTGACTTTC. As protein: CASRNRESSGANVLTF.

V and J are TRBV20-1 and TRBJ2-1, with 10 bases matching TRBD2. Germline CDR1 and CDR2: DFQATT and SNEGSKA (reference sequence). This CDR3 has 16 amino acids. Trimming cost V 0 bases and J 3 bases; bases outside gene matches: 5. The CDR3 DNA sequence: TGCAGTGCTAGAGATAGCGGGAGGCCAAACTACAATGAGCAGTTCTTC. Encoded protein: CSARDSGRPNYNEQFF.

This clonotype was seen at least ten times. The chain is built from TRBV20-1 and TRBJ2-6; D perhaps matches TRBD1 (5 bases). CDR3 length: 15 amino acids. With 0 bases removed from V and 1 base from J, the gap between germline ends came to 7 bases. Germline CDR1 and CDR2: DFQATT and SNEGSKA (reference sequence). CDR3 nucleotide sequence: TGCAGTGCTAGAGATCAGGGTTCTGGGGCCAACGTCCTGACTTTC. Its protein product is CSARDQGSGANVLTF.

This clonotype was detected many times. V usage is TRBV7-9 and J usage is TRBJ1-5; the D is unclear. The germline V gene has CDR1 SEHNR and CDR2 FQNEAQ (reference sequence). The CDR3 spans 14 residues. Trimming shortened V by 2 bases and J by 0 bases, and 5 bases separated the two germline ends. The CDR3 sequence: CASSLSDSNQPQHF. The CDR3 region has the DNA TGTGCCAGCAGCTTATCAGATAGCAATCAGCCCCAGCATTTT.

There are many counts of this clonotype. This rearrangement joins TRBV19 to TRBJ2-6; D call uncertain. This CDR3 comprises 12 residues. Between the trimmed V and J ends, which lost 4 bases and 6 bases, there was a span of 4 bases. The germline gives CDR1 LNHDA, CDR2 SQIVND (reference sequence). The CDR3 nucleotides are TGTGCCAGTAGTACACAGGCCAACGTCCTGACTTTC. It translates to CASSTQANVLTF.

This clonotype has a handful of counts. The V and J genes are TRBV20-1 and TRBJ2-2; D might be TRBD1 or TRBD2, each matching 5 bases. This CDR3 is built from 14 residues. CDR1 is DFQATT and CDR2 is SNEGSKA in the germline V gene (reference sequence). Trimming left V 2 bases short and J 4 bases short, with 11 bases between. The CDR3 spells CSARRDHLTGELFF. The CDR3 nucleotides are TGCAGTGCTAGAAGGGACCACCTCACCGGGGAGCTGTTTTTT.

At least ten counts were recorded for this clonotype. V usage is TRBV6-4 and J usage is TRBJ1-2; D not resolved. The length of the CDR3 is 15 residues. Germline CDR1 is MRHNA and CDR2 is SNTAGT. The ends were cut back, 0 bases at V and 8 bases at J, with 16 bases in the middle. This CDR3 is CASSDSVRSLGGYTF. The CDR3 region has the DNA TGTGCCAGCAGTGACTCGGTCAGATCACTGGGAGGCTACACCTTC.

The V gene is TRBV2, the J gene TRBJ1-5, with 8 nucleotides matching TRBD1. CDR3 size: 15 residues. From germline, CDR1 is SNHLY and CDR2 FYNNEI. Trimming took 8 bases from V and 0 from J; bases not matched to a gene: 6. CDR3: CASLRTGHSNQPQHF. In DNA form, the CDR3 reads TGTGCCAGCTTAAGGACAGGGCATAGCAATCAGCCCCAGCATTTT. The entire variable domain, with the rest obtained from reference TRBV2 and TRBJ1-5, is as follows: EPEVTQTPSHQVTQMGQEVILRCVPISNHLYFYWYRQILGQKVEFLVSFYNNEISEKSEIFDDQFSVERPDGSNFTLKIRSTKLEDSAMYFCASLRTGHSNQPQHFGDGTRLSIL.

This clonotype was observed many times. Here the CDR3 DNA reads TGCGCCAGCAGCTTGGGCACAGAGTACGAGCAGTACTTC. Translating it yields CASSLGTEYEQYF. The chain joins TRBV5-1 to TRBJ2-7; D ambiguous. V lost 0 bases to trimming and J lost 4 bases, with 8 bases between them. Germline V gene sequence: CDR1 SGHRS, CDR2 YFSETQ. The CDR3 length is 13 residues. The variable domain in full, with the rest retrieved from reference TRBV5-1 and TRBJ2-7, is KAGVTQTPRYLIKTRGQQVTLSCSPISGHRSVSWYQQTPGQGLQFLFEYFSETQRNKGNFPGRFSGRQFSNSRSEMNVSTLELGDSALYLCASSLGTEYEQYFGPGTRLTVT.

This clonotype was detected a few times. The chain uses TRBV4-2 and TRBJ2-1, with unresolved D. The CDR3 is 13 amino acids. The V gene's germline CDR1 is LGHNA and CDR2 YNFKEQ. The V end lost 5 bases, the J end lost 8 bases, and 13 bases lay between the germline ends. The CDR3 here is CASSSGPGYEQFF. CDR3 in DNA: TGTGCCAGCAGCTCGGGCCCCGGCTATGAGCAGTTCTTC.

This clonotype occurred many times. The V and J genes are TRBV5-1 and TRBJ2-2, with D uncertain. CDR1 SGHRS and CDR2 YFSETQ come from the germline V gene. With 2 bases removed from V and 1 base from J, the gap between germline ends came to 12 bases. This CDR3 has 16 amino acids. CDR3 protein: CASSFLSVGNTGELFF. Here the CDR3 DNA reads TGCGCCAGCAGCTTTCTTTCGGTGGGGAACACCGGGGAGCTGTTTTTT.

This clonotype was seen at least ten times. This chain links TRBV11-2 with TRBJ2-2; 12 bases map to TRBD2. The CDR3 totals 16 residues. Germline V CDR1 and CDR2: SGHAT, FQNNGV. Trimming at V came to 7 bases and at J to 3 bases, leaving 6 bases not matched to a gene. CDR3 sequence reads: CASIPLAGGHTGELFF. The CDR3 DNA sequence: TGTGCCAGCATCCCTCTAGCGGGAGGGCACACCGGGGAGCTGTTTTTT.

This clonotype came up many times. The rearrangement uses TRBV3-1 and TRBJ2-7; tentative D call: TRBD2 (7 bases). The CDR3 is made up of 13 amino acids. Looked up from germline, CDR1 is LGHDT and CDR2 is YNNKEL (reference sequence). The V and J ends lost 10 bases and 5 bases respectively, with 18 bases between them. The CDR3 bases are TGTGCCACCCAAGGGGGGGGCGTCCACGAGCAGTACTTC. It yields the protein CATQGGGVHEQYF.

The J gene is TRBJ1-1, the V gene TRBV18; D is uncertain. The germline V gene has CDR1 KGHSH and CDR2 LQKENI. CDR3 size: 14 residues. V shed 8 bases and J shed 4 bases, with 17 bases lying between them. The CDR3 sequence: CASRLASESTEAFF. The CDR3 DNA reads TGTGCCAGCCGGCTGGCGAGCGAGAGCACTGAAGCTTTCTTT.